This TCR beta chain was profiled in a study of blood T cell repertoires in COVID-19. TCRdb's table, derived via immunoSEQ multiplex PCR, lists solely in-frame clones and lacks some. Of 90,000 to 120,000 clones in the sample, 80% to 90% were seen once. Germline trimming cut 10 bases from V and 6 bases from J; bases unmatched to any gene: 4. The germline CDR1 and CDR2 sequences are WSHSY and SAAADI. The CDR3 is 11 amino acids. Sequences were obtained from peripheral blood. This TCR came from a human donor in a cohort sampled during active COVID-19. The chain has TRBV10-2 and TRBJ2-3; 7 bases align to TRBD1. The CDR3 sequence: CATSTGDTQYF. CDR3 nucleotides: TGCGCCACGTCGACAGGGGATACGCAGTATTTT.